One sample yielded the 13 T cell receptor beta chains listed below, sequenced in a study of CD8 T cells in ankylosing spondylitis. TCRdb reprocessed the 5' RACE reads with MiXCR, giving one entry per CDR3 protein. The repertoire holds 250,000 or so distinct CDR3 sequences, with 20% to 30% as singletons. Sequencing was performed on blood, either unsorted or a sorted T cell fraction (not recorded which). These receptors came from a male donor with ankylosing spondylitis or in good health (not recorded which).

The chain recombines TRBV20-1 with TRBJ2-7; 8 positions agree with TRBD1. Germline lookup yields CDR1 DFQATT and CDR2 SNEGSKA (reference sequence). V trimming: 8 bases; J trimming: 1 base; junction bases outside the gene matches: 10. There are 14 residues in the CDR3. CDR3 in DNA: TGCAGTTCATACCCGACAGGGGCATCCTACGAGCAGTACTTC. This codes for CSSYPTGASYEQYF.

At least ten counts were recorded for this clonotype. The J gene is TRBJ2-2, the V gene TRBV14; 8 positions match TRBD2. The ends lost 4 bases at V and 3 bases at J; junction bases unmatched: 7. CDR1 and CDR2 from the germline V gene are SGHDN and FVKESK. The CDR3 totals 16 residues. The CDR3 sequence: CASSPHSGVYTGELFF. As DNA, the CDR3 is TGTGCCAGCAGCCCGCATAGCGGGGTCTACACCGGGGAGCTGTTTTTT. The full variable domain, in which reference TRBV14 and TRBJ2-2 provide the parts outside the CDR3, is EAGVTQFPSHSVIEKGQTVTLRCDPISGHDNLYWYRRVMGKEIKFLLHFVKESKQDESGMPNNRFLAERTGGTYSTLKVQPAELEDSGVYFCASSPHSGVYTGELFFGEGSRLTVL.

This chain links TRBV24-1 with TRBJ2-4; 10 positions agree with TRBD2. The CDR3 consists of 18 residues. From germline, CDR1 is KGHDR and CDR2 SFDVKD. J was trimmed by 1 base and V by 7 bases; bases with no gene match: 12. The CDR3: CATSQEKRGGLAKNIQYF. CDR3 coding DNA: TGTGCCACCAGCCAAGAGAAGCGGGGGGGCCTTGCCAAAAACATTCAGTACTTC.

This chain links TRBV12-3 or TRBV12-4 with TRBJ2-3; 12 nucleotides agree with TRBD2. This CDR3 has 14 amino acids. J gave up 10 bases and V 6 bases, and 8 bases lay outside the gene matches. The CDR3 here is CASSPLAGGPAQYF. CDR3 nucleotides: TGTGCCAGCAGCCCTCTAGCGGGGGGGCCGGCGCAGTATTTT.

The V call is TRBV11-2, the J call TRBJ2-6, with D unresolved. The CDR3 extends over 14 amino acids. The V gene lost 3 bases and the J gene lost 1 base, with 4 bases spanning the gap. Germline CDR1 SGHAT, CDR2 FQNNGV. The CDR3 spells CASSFESGANVLTF. CDR3 coding DNA: TGTGCCAGCAGCTTTGAGTCTGGGGCCAACGTCCTGACTTTC.

In its sample, this clonotype was seen many times. As DNA, the CDR3 is TGTGCCAGCAGTCCCCGGGAAGGGACCGGGGGAGAACTGTTTTTT. Translating it yields CASSPREGTGGELFF. This chain connects TRBV28 to TRBJ1-4; a possible D gene is TRBD1 (5 bases). V was shortened by 5 bases and J by 12 bases, with 22 bases between the two germline ends. This CDR3 is built from 15 residues. Germline V lookup: CDR1 MDHEN, CDR2 SYDVKM.

CDR3 coding DNA: TGCGCCAGCAGCCAAGCTGGGACCCCCCGTCGGGAGACCCAGTACTTC. This translates into CASSQAGTPRRETQYF. The rearrangement links TRBV4-1 to TRBJ2-5, with D perhaps given as TRBD1 or TRBD2 (5 bases each). The germline V gene encodes CDR1 MGHRA and CDR2 YSYEKL. The CDR3 consists of 16 residues. Trimming removed 1 base from V and 5 bases from J, with 17 bases in between.

Ten or more counts support this clonotype. This rearrangement joins TRBV20-1 to TRBJ2-2; no firm D call. The CDR3 length is 13 residues. Germline V lookup: CDR1 DFQATT, CDR2 SNEGSKA (reference sequence). Deletions cut 2 bases from V and 2 bases from J, with 6 bases between. This chain's CDR3 is CSARLPNTGELFF. CDR3 DNA: TGCAGTGCTAGACTCCCAAACACCGGGGAGCTGTTTTTT.

This clonotype was seen ten or more times. The chain carries TRBV29-1 and TRBJ2-3; D might be TRBD1 (6 bases). Germline V gives CDR1 SQVTM, CDR2 ANQGSEA. V was trimmed by 6 bases and J by 2 bases, leaving 12 bases between them. This CDR3 region has 13 residues. The CDR3 loop reads CSVHGQTTDTQYF. In DNA, the CDR3 is TGCAGCGTCCACGGACAGACCACAGATACGCAGTATTTT.

CDR3 amino acids: CASSHTSGETQYF. The DNA for the CDR3 is TGTGCCAGCAGCCATACTAGCGGGGAGACCCAGTACTTC. J is TRBJ2-5 and V is TRBV4-2, with 9 nucleotides matching TRBD2. J was trimmed by 5 bases and V by 3 bases; bases with no gene match: 1. Germline values: CDR1 LGHNA, CDR2 YNFKEQ. This CDR3 is 13 amino acids long.

The CDR3 region is CSARDGGQPQHF. The CDR3 DNA reads as TGCAGTGCTAGGGACGGTGGACAGCCCCAGCATTTT. The chain uses TRBV20-1 and TRBJ1-5; D gene ambiguous. CDR3 length: 12 amino acids. Per germline, CDR1 DFQATT and CDR2 SNEGSKA (reference sequence). V dropped 3 bases and J dropped 7 bases, with 10 bases sitting between them.

V is TRBV7-2 and J is TRBJ2-1; tentatively, D is TRBD2 (6 bases). The ends were cut back, 2 bases at V and 8 bases at J, with 10 bases in the middle. Germline CDR1 is SGHTA and CDR2 is FQGNSA. The CDR3 length is 13 residues. CDR3 bases: TGTGCCAGCAGCTTACGGTCGGGGGATGAGCAGTTCTTC. This translates into CASSLRSGDEQFF.

The J gene is TRBJ2-7, the V gene TRBV20-1; a possible D gene is TRBD2 (5 bases). The germline CDR1 and CDR2 sequences are DFQATT and SNEGSKA (reference sequence). The germline V and J ends were trimmed by 5 bases and 3 bases, with 17 bases remaining between them. CDR3 length: 14 amino acids. CDR3 amino acids: CSAHLPGSDYEQYF. In DNA form, the CDR3 reads TGCAGTGCTCACCTTCCGGGGTCCGACTACGAGCAGTACTTC.